This TCR beta chain was found in a study of cytomegalovirus exposure and HLA in healthy donors. Overall study findings and caveats: Researchers counted around 180 TCR beta chains as cytomegalovirus-associated. Most CMV-associated TCR beta chains appeared HLA-restricted in a later analysis. Cytomegalovirus status was reportedly diagnosed by the classifier with high specificity and sensitivity.

Only a few counts were recorded for this clone. Its antigen is as yet unknown. Germline lookup yields CDR1 MNHEY and CDR2 SMNVEV (reference sequence). This CDR3 comprises 15 residues. The V end lost 4 bases, the J end lost 5 bases, and 15 bases lay between the germline ends. PCR used 60 Vbeta primers and 13 Jbeta primers. Some clones are missing from TCRdb's copy, which holds only in-frame ones; the method was immunoSEQ multiplex PCR. The sample has about 150,000 clones; approximately 83% are singletons. The sequence derives from a man aged 35 to 55 in good health and CMV-seronegative. The material sequenced was PBMCs. V and J are TRBV27 and TRBJ1-5; no clear D gene. The DNA of the CDR3 is TGTGCCAGCAGTTCTCGCCTCGCGCCTTATCAGCCCCAGCATTTT. Translating it yields CASSSRLAPYQPQHF.